This T cell receptor beta chain is drawn from a study of regulatory dendritic cells for organ transplantation. The protocol was immunoSEQ multiplex PCR, while the TCRdb copy is restricted to in-frame clones and leaves out a portion. The sample lists about 10,000 clones, around 80% occurring once. Study-wide findings and caveats: Considerable individual heterogeneity was seen in alloreactive memory CD8+ T cells. Naive T cells showed high diversity, memory cells less, memory CD8+ least. Regulatory dendritic cells appeared to expand memory CD8+ clones less than mature ones.

Worth noting for this clone: Its antigen is currently unknown.

The CDR3 is made up of 13 amino acids. Trimming took off 6 bases at V and 8 bases at J, with 16 bases between the two ends. Germline V lookup: CDR1 LNHDA, CDR2 SQIVND (reference sequence). CFSE-labeled sorted T cells met regulatory or mature dendritic cells for more than four days. Naive CD45RA+ and memory CD45RO+ CD4+ or CD8+ T cells were FACS-sorted. The rearrangement uses TRBV19 and TRBJ1-2; possibly TRBD1 for D (5 bases). Sequenced material: memory CD4+ T cells from blood cultured with dendritic cells. Stated subset: CD45RO+ memory T cells. The sequence came from a human donor in good health. The CDR3, as DNA: TGTGCCAGTAGACAGGTCTTCGATAGGGGCTACACCTTC. Translation: CASRQVFDRGYTF. The full variable domain, completed using reference TRBV19 and TRBJ1-2, is DGGITQSPKYLFRKEGQNVTLSCEQNLNHDAMYWYRQDPGQGLRLIYYSQIVNDFQKGDIAEGYSVSREKKESFPLTVTSAQKNPTAFYLCASRQVFDRGYTFGSGTRLTVV.